The 5 T cell receptor beta chains presented below share a single source sample, sequenced in a study of T cells in Graves' hyperthyroidism and ophthalmopathy. RNA transcripts were the template for amplifying TCR beta CDR3 regions. The HTBI primer set served for first-round RT-PCR of the TCR CDR3. TCRdb re-called the multiplex PCR reads with MiXCR, one entry per CDR3 protein. This table has roughly 650,000 distinct CDR3 sequences, about a sixth appearing once. What was sequenced was blood. These receptors came from a woman in her forties with Graves' ophthalmopathy.

This clonotype was recorded once. The rearrangement joins TRBV3-1 to TRBJ2-1; 8 bases align to TRBD2. The CDR3 extends over 18 amino acids. Germline loops: CDR1 LGHDT, CDR2 YNNKEL (reference sequence). V lost 3 bases, J lost 7 bases, and 17 bases stayed unmatched. The DNA of the CDR3 is TGTGCCAGCAGCCACAAGCCGGCCACCGGGACTAGGAATAATGAGCAGTTCTTC. Encoded protein: CASSHKPATGTRNNEQFF.

Many counts were recorded for this clonotype. The chain combines TRBV13 with TRBJ1-5; no clear D. Per the germline V gene, CDR1 is PRHDT and CDR2 is FYEKMQ (reference sequence). This CDR3 is 14 amino acids long. V was clipped by 3 bases and J by 1 base, with 7 bases between them. The CDR3 loop is CASSFGHSNQPQHF. In DNA form, the CDR3 reads TGTGCCAGCAGCTTTGGGCACAGCAATCAGCCCCAGCATTTT.

V usage is TRBV27 and J usage is TRBJ2-1; the D is unclear. Trimming removed 2 bases at V and 0 bases at J, with 11 bases between. Germline V gene sequence: CDR1 MNHEY, CDR2 SMNVEV (reference sequence). The CDR3 runs 16 residues. CDR3 bases: TGTGCCAGCAGTTTACTAGGTTTCAGCTCCTACAATGAGCAGTTCTTC. Amino acids: CASSLLGFSSYNEQFF.

This clonotype has only a few counts. The J gene is TRBJ1-2, the V gene TRBV29-1; D is uncertain. Germline V gene data show CDR1 as SQVTM and CDR2 as ANQGSEA. The CDR3 spans 10 residues. V was shortened by 3 bases and J by 8 bases, with 7 bases between the two germline ends. CDR3 coding DNA: TGCAGCGTTGATCCCATCGGCTACACCTTC. This sequence encodes CSVDPIGYTF.

As for this clonotype: A junction boundary mismatches the germline segment, possibly from a read error. The chain links TRBV4-2 to TRBJ2-3; TRBD2 agrees at 9 bases. The CDR3 loop spans 16 amino acids. The V gene's germline CDR1 is LGHNA and CDR2 YNFKEQ. The CDR3 here is CGSSLTTSGSTDTQYF. The CDR3 DNA reads as TGTGGCAGCAGCCTGACGACTAGCGGAAGCACAGATACGCAGTATTTT.